The following is a TCR beta chain sequence with its context. No antigen is known for it. The data were obtained in a study of CD8 T cells in ankylosing spondylitis. Study-level points and caveats: Prior literature has documented some motif variants in synovial fluid and blood from reactive arthritis. Characteristic, it appeared, of ankylosing spondylitis blood was a TCR beta motif of eight or nine highly homologous variants. Matched ankylosing spondylitis synovial fluid reportedly showed significant enrichment of disease-linked clones.

Each TCR beta library was made by quantitative 5'-RACE that incorporated molecular barcodes. TCRdb analysed the 5' RACE reads with MiXCR anew, one entry per CDR3 protein. The repertoire holds approximately 140,000 distinct CDR3 sequences, with under 45% as singletons. V lost 4 bases to trimming and J lost 5 bases; unmatched junction nucleotides: 6. There are 15 residues in the CDR3. Germline V gives CDR1 WSHSY, CDR2 SAAADI. V is TRBV10-2 and J is TRBJ1-2, with TRBD1 matching 11 bases. Material for sequencing was synovial fluid, either unsorted or a sorted T cell fraction (not recorded which). The receptor comes from a male donor with ankylosing spondylitis. DNA for the CDR3: TGCGCCAGCAGTGTTGGACAGGGGGCGAATTATGGCTACACCTTC. Its protein product is CASSVGQGANYGYTF.